A selection of T cell receptor beta chains follows, all from one sample in a study of blood T cell repertoires in COVID-19. Repertoires were generated with immunoSEQ multiplex PCR, while TCRdb's copy carries only in-frame clones and drops some. The sample comprises approximately 220,000 clones, roughly 89% of which are singletons, and roughly 6.2% rests with the top ten. Sample: PBMCs or T cells enriched from blood (not recorded which). Receptors originate from a middle-aged woman who had recovered from COVID-19. Both conserved end residues are part of each CDR3.

CDR3aa: CASSIASGTFF; v_gene: TRBV19
CDR3aa: CASSQQGLASSETQYF; v_gene: TRBV7-2
CDR3aa: CASRARQGAVTEAFF; v_gene: TRBV19
CDR3aa: CASSLKRSGDNYGYTF; v_gene: TRBV27
CDR3aa: CAWSAPGQSNQPQHF; v_gene: TRBV30
CDR3aa: CASSTKPAGGTETQYF; v_gene: TRBV9
CDR3aa: CASSRTGDQETQYF; v_gene: TRBV7-3
CDR3aa: CASSQDEVRGGGETQYF; v_gene: TRBV3-1/TRBV3-2
CDR3aa: CASNPQAGEQETQYF; v_gene: TRBV2
CDR3aa: CASRLAGVYNEQFF; v_gene: TRBV6-5
CDR3aa: CAISEPGQGSSNTGELFF; v_gene: TRBV10-3
CDR3aa: CAWSFSQGSAFF; v_gene: TRBV30
CDR3aa: CASSIGQGISGNTIYF; v_gene: TRBV19
CDR3aa: CASSVAAGFNEKLFF; v_gene: TRBV9
CDR3aa: CASSMGGFNTEAFF; v_gene: TRBV6-5
CDR3aa: CASSPSESMNTEAFF; v_gene: TRBV18
CDR3aa: CASSQRGLAGGEQFF; v_gene: TRBV3-1/TRBV3-2
CDR3aa: CASSFPGGETQYF; v_gene: TRBV5-6
CDR3aa: CAIRSASGGEGVGTDTQYF; v_gene: TRBV10-3
CDR3aa: CATSRDWLEGQAEQYF; v_gene: TRBV15
CDR3aa: CATSGGTGLNQPQHF; v_gene: TRBV24-1
CDR3aa: CASRQGAFETQYF; v_gene: TRBV10-2
CDR3aa: CAIRSDRRNQPQHF; v_gene: TRBV28
CDR3aa: CASNFLAGYNEQFF; v_gene: TRBV2
CDR3aa: CASSLVQGSTEAFF; v_gene: TRBV11-2
CDR3aa: CARDSSEETQYF; v_gene: TRBV30
CDR3aa: CASSQGGTPYNEQFF; v_gene: TRBV3-1/TRBV3-2
CDR3aa: CASSTYTDTQYF; v_gene: TRBV12-3/TRBV12-4
CDR3aa: CSVEGPGAQHF; v_gene: TRBV29-1
CDR3aa: CASSPTGADTQYF; v_gene: TRBV28
CDR3aa: CASSLISGGNQPQHF; v_gene: TRBV7-2
CDR3aa: CASSPFLLYTEAFF; v_gene: TRBV2
CDR3aa: CASSPGVGTGGDGYTF; v_gene: TRBV5-1
CDR3aa: CASSRNSGGKSYEQYF; v_gene: TRBV5-1
CDR3aa: CASRTPDRGTEAFF; v_gene: TRBV19
CDR3aa: CASSMPRTGYNTGELFF; v_gene: TRBV7-6
CDR3aa: CASSLFVSGANVLTF; v_gene: TRBV11-2
CDR3aa: CATSRVKGTDGYTF; v_gene: TRBV15
CDR3aa: CASSPGSGRAGGETQYF; v_gene: TRBV7-2
CDR3aa: CASSVQADPGAQYF; v_gene: TRBV9
CDR3aa: CASSESAGGSETQYF; v_gene: TRBV6-4
CDR3aa: CASRGQQYEQYF; v_gene: TRBV7-8
CDR3aa: CASSLERDRYNEQFF; v_gene: TRBV7-3
CDR3aa: CASSRGTRDRQPQHF; v_gene: TRBV4-3
CDR3aa: CASSDMAGGTGELFF; v_gene: TRBV6-4
CDR3aa: CASSSRDRSGYTF; v_gene: TRBV5-6
CDR3aa: CASSFKGGGETQYF; v_gene: TRBV5-4
CDR3aa: CASSPIAGGTGELFF; v_gene: TRBV5-1
CDR3aa: CASSEAGAGTGELFF; v_gene: TRBV2
CDR3aa: CASRDTLAKNIQYF; v_gene: TRBV18
CDR3aa: CAISEVAQGPGELFF; v_gene: TRBV10-3
CDR3aa: CASSPTDFSNQPQHF; v_gene: TRBV27
CDR3aa: CASSLTWGLANEQFF; v_gene: TRBV7-2
CDR3aa: CASTLGLALGTGELFF; v_gene: TRBV27
CDR3aa: CAWSVRQGDSPLHF; v_gene: TRBV30
CDR3aa: CASRAENYNEQFF; v_gene: TRBV11-3
CDR3aa: CASSRDRNTEAFF; v_gene: TRBV18
CDR3aa: CASRAAVLSTHGYTF; v_gene: TRBV2
CDR3aa: CASSLDSNYGYTF; v_gene: TRBV5-4
CDR3aa: CASSQGYGRDTGELFF; v_gene: TRBV3-1/TRBV3-2